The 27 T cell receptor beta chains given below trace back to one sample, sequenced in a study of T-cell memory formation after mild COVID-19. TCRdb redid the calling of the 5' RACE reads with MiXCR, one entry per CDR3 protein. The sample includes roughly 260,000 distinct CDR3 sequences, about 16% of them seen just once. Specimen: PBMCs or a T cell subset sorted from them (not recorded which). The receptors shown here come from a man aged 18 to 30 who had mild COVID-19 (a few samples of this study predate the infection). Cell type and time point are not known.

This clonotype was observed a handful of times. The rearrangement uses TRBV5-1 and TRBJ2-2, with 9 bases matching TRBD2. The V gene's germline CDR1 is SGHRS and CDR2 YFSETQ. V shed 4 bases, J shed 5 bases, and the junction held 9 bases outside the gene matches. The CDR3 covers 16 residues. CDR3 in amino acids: CASSRLTSGLTGELFF. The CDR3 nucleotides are TGCGCCAGCAGCCGCCTGACTAGCGGTTTAACCGGGGAGCTGTTTTTT.

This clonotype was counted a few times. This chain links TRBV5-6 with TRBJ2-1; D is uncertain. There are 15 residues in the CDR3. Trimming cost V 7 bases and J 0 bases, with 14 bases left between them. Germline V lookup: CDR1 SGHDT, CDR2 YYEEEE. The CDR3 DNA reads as TGTGCCAGCCGCCACGGCAGCAGCTCCTACAATGAGCAGTTCTTC. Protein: CASRHGSSSYNEQFF.

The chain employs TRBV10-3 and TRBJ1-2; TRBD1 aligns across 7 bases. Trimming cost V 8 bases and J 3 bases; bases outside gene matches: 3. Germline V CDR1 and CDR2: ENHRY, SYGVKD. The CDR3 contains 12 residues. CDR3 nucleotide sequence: TGTGCCATCCACAGGGGTTACTATGGCTACACCTTC. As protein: CAIHRGYYGYTF.

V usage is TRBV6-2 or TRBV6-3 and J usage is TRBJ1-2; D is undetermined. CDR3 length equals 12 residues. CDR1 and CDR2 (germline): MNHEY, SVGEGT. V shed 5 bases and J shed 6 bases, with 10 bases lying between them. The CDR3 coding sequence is TGTGCCAGCAGTAGAAGGAACGATGGCTACACCTTC. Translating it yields CASSRRNDGYTF.

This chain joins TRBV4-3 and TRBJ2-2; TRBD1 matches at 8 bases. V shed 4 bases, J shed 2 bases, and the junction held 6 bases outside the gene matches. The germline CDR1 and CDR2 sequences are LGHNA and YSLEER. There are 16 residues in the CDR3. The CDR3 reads CASSLMTGANTGELFF. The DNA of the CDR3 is TGCGCCAGCAGCCTCATGACAGGGGCTAACACCGGGGAGCTGTTTTTT.

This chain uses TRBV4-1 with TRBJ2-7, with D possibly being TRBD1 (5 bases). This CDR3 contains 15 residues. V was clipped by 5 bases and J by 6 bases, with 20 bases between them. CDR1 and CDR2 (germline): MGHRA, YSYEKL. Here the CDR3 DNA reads TGCGCCAGCAGCGCAATGGAAGGGGCGAGGCTCGAGCAGTACGTC. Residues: CASSAMEGARLEQYV.

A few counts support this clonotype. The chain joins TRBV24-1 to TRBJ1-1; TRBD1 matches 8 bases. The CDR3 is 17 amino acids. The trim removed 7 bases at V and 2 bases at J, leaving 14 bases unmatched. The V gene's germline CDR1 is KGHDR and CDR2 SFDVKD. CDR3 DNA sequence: TGTGCCACCAGCCGATCTCCCAACAGGGGGTCAAACACTGAAGCTTTCTTT. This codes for CATSRSPNRGSNTEAFF.

The CDR3 region is CSASRQGAYSQHF. The DNA for the CDR3 is TGCAGTGCTAGTAGGCAGGGGGCCTACTCCCAGCATTTT. V usage is TRBV20-1 and J usage is TRBJ1-5, with TRBD1 matching 8 bases. Germline V gives CDR1 DFQATT, CDR2 SNEGSKA (reference sequence). The CDR3 runs to 13 residues. V shed 3 bases and J 11 bases; nucleotides not matched to a gene: 9.

CDR3 region: CAISDLRADNEQFF. The CDR3 nucleotides are TGTGCCATCAGTGACCTCCGGGCCGACAATGAGCAGTTCTTC. The chain employs TRBV10-3 and TRBJ2-1; D is unclear. The germline CDR1 and CDR2 sequences are ENHRY and SYGVKD. This CDR3 contains 14 residues. The V and J ends lost 3 bases and 5 bases respectively, with 11 bases between them.

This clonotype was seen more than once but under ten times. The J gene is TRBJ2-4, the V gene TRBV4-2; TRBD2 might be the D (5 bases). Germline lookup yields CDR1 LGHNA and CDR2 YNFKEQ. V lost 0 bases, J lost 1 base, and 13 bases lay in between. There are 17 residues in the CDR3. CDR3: CASSQDHLPGAKNIQYF. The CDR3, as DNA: TGTGCCAGCAGCCAAGACCACCTCCCGGGGGCCAAAAACATTCAGTACTTC.

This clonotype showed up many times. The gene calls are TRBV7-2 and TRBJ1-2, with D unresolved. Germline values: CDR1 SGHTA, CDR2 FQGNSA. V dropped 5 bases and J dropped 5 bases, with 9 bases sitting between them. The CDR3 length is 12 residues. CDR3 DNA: TGTGCCAGCAGCCCCCAGACTTATGGCTACACCTTC. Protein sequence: CASSPQTYGYTF.

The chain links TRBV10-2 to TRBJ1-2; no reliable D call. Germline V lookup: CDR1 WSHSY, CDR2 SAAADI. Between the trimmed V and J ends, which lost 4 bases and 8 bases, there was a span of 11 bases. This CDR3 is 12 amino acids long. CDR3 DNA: TGCGCCAGCAGTGGCAGCGAAAGGGGCTACACCTTC. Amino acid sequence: CASSGSERGYTF.

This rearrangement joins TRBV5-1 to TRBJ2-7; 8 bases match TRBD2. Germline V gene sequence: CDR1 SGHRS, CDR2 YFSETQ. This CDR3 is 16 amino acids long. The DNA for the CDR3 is TGCGCCAGCAGCTTGTTAGGCGGGGGGTCCTCCTCCGAGCAGTACGTC. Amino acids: CASSLLGGGSSSEQYV.

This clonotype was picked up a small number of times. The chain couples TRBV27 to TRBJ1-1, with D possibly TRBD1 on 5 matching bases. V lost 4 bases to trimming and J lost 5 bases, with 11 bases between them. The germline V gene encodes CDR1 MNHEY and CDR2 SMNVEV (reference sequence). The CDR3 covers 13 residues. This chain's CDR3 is CASSWGVDTEAFF. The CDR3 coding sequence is TGTGCCAGCAGTTGGGGGGTTGATACTGAAGCTTTCTTT.

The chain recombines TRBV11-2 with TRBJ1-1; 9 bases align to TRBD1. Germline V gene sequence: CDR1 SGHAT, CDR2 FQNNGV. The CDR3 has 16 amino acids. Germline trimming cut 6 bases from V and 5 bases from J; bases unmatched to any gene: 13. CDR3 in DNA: TGTGCCAGCAGATCAGATCCGGGACAGGGTAGGACTGAAGCTTTCTTT. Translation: CASRSDPGQGRTEAFF. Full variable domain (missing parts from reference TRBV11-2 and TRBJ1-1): EAGVAQSPRYKIIEKRQSVAFWCNPISGHATLYWYQQILGQGPKLLIQFQNNGVVDDSQLPKDRFSAERLKGVDSTLKIQPAKLEDSAVYLCASRSDPGQGRTEAFFGQGTRLTVV.

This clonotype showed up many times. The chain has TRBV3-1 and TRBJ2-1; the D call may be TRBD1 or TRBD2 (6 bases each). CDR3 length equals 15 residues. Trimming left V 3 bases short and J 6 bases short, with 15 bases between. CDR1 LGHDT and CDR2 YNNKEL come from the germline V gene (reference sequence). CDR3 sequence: CASSHLMGGPNEQFF. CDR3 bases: TGTGCCAGCAGCCACTTGATGGGGGGCCCCAATGAGCAGTTCTTC.

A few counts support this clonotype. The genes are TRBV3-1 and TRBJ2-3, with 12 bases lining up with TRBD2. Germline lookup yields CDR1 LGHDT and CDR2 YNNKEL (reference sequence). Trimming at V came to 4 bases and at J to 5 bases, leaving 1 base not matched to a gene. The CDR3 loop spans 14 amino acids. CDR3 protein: CASSRLAGEDTQYF. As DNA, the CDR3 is TGTGCCAGCAGCCGACTAGCGGGGGAAGATACGCAGTATTTT.

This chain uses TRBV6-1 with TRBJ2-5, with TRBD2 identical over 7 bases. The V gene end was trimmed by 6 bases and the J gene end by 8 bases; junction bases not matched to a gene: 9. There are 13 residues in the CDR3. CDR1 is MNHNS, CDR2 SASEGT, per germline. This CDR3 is CASSPREGGTQYF. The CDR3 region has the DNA TGTGCCAGCAGCCCCAGGGAGGGAGGAACCCAGTACTTC.

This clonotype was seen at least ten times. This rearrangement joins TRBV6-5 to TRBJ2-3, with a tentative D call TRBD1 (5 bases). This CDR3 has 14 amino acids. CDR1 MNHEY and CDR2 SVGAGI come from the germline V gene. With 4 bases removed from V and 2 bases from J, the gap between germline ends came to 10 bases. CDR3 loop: CASSLRGTTDTQYF. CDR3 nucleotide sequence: TGTGCCAGCAGTTTAAGGGGTACCACAGATACGCAGTATTTT.

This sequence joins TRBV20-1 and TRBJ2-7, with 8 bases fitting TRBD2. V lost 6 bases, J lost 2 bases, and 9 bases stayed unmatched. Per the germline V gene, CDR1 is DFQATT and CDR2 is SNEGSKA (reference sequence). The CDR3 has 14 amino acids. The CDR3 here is CSARGGVNPYEQYF. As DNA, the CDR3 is TGCAGTGCCCGGGGGGGGGTCAACCCCTACGAGCAGTACTTC.

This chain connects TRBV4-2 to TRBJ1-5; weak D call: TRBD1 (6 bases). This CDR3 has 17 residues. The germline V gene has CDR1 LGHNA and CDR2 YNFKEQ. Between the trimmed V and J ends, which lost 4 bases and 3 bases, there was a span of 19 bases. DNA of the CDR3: TGTGCCAGCAGCCCCCGGGGGGGGCAGGGGTACAATCAGCCCCAGCATTTT. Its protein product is CASSPRGGQGYNQPQHF.

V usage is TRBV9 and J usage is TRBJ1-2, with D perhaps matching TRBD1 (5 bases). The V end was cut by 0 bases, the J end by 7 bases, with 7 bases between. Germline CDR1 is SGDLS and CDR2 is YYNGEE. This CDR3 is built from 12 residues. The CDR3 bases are TGTGCCAGCAGCGTAGAGGGGCTTGGCTACACCTTC. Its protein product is CASSVEGLGYTF.

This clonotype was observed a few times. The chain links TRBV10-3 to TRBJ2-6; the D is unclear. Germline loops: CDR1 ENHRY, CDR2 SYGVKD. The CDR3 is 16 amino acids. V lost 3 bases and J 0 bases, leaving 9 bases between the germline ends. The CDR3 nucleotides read TGTGCCATCAGTGACCAGGTCGCCTCTGGGGCCAACGTCCTGACTTTC. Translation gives CAISDQVASGANVLTF.

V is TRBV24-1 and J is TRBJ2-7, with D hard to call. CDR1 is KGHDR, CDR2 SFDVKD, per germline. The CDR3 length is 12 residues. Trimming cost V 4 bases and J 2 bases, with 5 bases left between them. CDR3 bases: TGTGCCACCAGTGAGGTTGCCTACGAGCAGTACGTC. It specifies CATSEVAYEQYV.

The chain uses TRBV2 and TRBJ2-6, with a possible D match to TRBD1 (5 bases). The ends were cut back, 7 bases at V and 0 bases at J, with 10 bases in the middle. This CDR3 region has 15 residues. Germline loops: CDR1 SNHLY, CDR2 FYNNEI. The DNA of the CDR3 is TGTGCCAGCAAGGGGTCGACCTCTGGGGCCAACGTCCTGACTTTC. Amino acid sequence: CASKGSTSGANVLTF.

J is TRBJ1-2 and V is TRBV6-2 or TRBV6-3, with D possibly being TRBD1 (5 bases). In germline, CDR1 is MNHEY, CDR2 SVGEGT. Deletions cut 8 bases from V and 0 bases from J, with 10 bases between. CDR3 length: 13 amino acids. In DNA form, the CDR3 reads TGTGCCAGCGGTTCGGGGGCTAACTATGGCTACACCTTC. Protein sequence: CASGSGANYGYTF.

The CDR3, as DNA: TGCGCCAGCAGTGATTCGGACGCGAAAGAGACCCAGTACTTC. As protein: CASSDSDAKETQYF. The chain uses TRBV10-1 and TRBJ2-5; no clear D gene. The CDR3 totals 14 residues. The germline V gene has CDR1 WNHNN and CDR2 SYGVQD (reference sequence). Between the trimmed V and J ends, which lost 3 bases and 3 bases, there was a span of 11 bases.